This T cell receptor (beta chain) was found in a study of control samples from healthy donors and cancer patients. Data came from immunoSEQ multiplex PCR; TCRdb stores just in-frame clones and leaves some out. Here the sample spans 100,000 or so clones, roughly nine tenths being singletons. Per the germline V gene, CDR1 is KGHSH and CDR2 is LQKENI. With 2 bases removed from V and 3 bases from J, the gap between germline ends came to 9 bases. The CDR3 is 14 residues long. Sample: blood. The receptor comes from a woman under 40 in good health. This chain connects TRBV18 to TRBJ2-3, with D possibly matching TRBD2 (6 bases). CDR3 bases: TGTGCCAGCTCACCAAGCCGGGAGACAGATACGCAGTATTTT. This sequence encodes CASSPSRETDTQYF.